This T cell receptor beta chain stems from a study of blood T cell repertoires in COVID-19. For the study at large: Sites in the United States, Italy and Spain provided acute and convalescent COVID-19 samples. In each case, the material was cDNA or gDNA derived from T cells, B-cell-depleted T cells, or PBMCs.

CDR3 size: 14 residues. Trimming at V came to 0 bases and at J to 5 bases, leaving 3 bases not matched to a gene. CDR1 and CDR2 (germline): MNHEY, SVGEGT. Per the original methods: Quantification of nucleated cells was approximated via reference gene primer amplification. This table comes from immunoSEQ multiplex PCR, and its TCRdb copy is limited to in-frame clones, with some not included. That table furnishes V, J and clone size, whereas the DNA furnished D and trimming. The data contain roughly 200,000 clones, roughly 80% of them singletons. Sequencing was performed on peripheral blood. The receptor comes from a man in his 60s with acute or convalescent COVID-19. The chain combines TRBV6-2 or TRBV6-3 with TRBJ1-1, with TRBD1 identical over 7 bases. CDR3 DNA sequence: TGTGCCAGCAGTTACTCTCCAGGGGGGACTGAAGCTTTCTTT. As protein: CASSYSPGGTEAFF.